This T cell receptor beta chain was sequenced during a study of cytomegalovirus exposure and HLA in healthy donors. Overall study results and limits: There were several of the most significant clusters that appeared linked to common viral pathogens in a later analysis.

Turning to this clone: Its antigen is not identified.

The PCR made use of 60 Vbeta and 13 Jbeta primers. Measured with immunoSEQ multiplex PCR; TCRdb has only the in-frame clones, and not every one. Here the sample spans more than 100,000 clones, roughly 14% being singletons. The CDR3 has 17 residues. Germline loops: CDR1 MGHRA, CDR2 YSYEKL. V dropped 0 bases and J dropped 4 bases, with 16 bases sitting between them. This receptor was identified in a woman younger than 30 in good health and CMV-seronegative. The sample comprised PBMCs. V usage is TRBV4-1 and J usage is TRBJ1-5, with D tentatively TRBD1 (5 bases). CDR3 protein: CASSQDGGGGGNQPQHF. The CDR3 nucleotides are TGCGCCAGCAGCCAAGATGGGGGGGGTGGCGGGAATCAGCCCCAGCATTTT.